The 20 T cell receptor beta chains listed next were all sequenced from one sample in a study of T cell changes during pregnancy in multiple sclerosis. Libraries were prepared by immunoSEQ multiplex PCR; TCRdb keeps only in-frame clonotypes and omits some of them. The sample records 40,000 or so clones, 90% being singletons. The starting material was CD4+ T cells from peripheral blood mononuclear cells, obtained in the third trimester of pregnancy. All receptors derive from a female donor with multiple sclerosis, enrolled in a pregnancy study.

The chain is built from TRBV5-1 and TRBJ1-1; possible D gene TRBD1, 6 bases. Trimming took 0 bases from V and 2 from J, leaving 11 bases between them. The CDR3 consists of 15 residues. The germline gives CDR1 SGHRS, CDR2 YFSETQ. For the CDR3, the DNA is TGCGCCAGCAGCTTGGGGGGGCTAGGAAACACTGAAGCTTTCTTT. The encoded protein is CASSLGGLGNTEAFF.

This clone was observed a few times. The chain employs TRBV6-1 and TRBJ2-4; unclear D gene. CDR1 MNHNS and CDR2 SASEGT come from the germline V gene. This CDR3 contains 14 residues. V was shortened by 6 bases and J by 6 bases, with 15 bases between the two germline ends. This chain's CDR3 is CASSPARERNIQYF. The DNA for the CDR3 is TGTGCCAGCAGCCCTGCCCGAGAACGAAACATTCAGTACTTC.

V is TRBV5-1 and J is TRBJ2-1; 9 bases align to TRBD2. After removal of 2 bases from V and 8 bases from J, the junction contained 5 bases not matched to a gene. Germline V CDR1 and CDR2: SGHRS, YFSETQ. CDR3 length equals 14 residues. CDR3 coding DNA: TGCGCCAGCAGCTTCTTAGCGGGAGTTGATGAGCAGTTCTTC. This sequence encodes CASSFLAGVDEQFF.

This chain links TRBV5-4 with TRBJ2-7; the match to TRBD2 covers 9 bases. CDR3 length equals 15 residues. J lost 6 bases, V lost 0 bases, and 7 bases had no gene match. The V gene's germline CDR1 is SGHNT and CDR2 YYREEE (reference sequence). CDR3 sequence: CASSLDSGRRVEQYF. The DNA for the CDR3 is TGTGCCAGCAGCTTGGATAGCGGGAGAAGGGTCGAGCAGTACTTC.

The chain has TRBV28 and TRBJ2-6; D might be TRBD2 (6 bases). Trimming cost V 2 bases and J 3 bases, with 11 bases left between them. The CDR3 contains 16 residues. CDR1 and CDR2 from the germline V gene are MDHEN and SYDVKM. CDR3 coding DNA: TGTGCCAGCAGTTTAGCGGTCGGGGGTGGGGCCAACGTCCTGACTTTC. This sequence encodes CASSLAVGGGANVLTF.

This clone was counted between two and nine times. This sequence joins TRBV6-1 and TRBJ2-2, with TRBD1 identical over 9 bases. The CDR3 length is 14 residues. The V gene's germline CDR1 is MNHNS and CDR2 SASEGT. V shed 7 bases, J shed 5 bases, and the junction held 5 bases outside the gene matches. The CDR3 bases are TGTGCCAGCAAGAGGGACAGGGCGACCGGGGAGCTGTTTTTT. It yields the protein CASKRDRATGELFF.

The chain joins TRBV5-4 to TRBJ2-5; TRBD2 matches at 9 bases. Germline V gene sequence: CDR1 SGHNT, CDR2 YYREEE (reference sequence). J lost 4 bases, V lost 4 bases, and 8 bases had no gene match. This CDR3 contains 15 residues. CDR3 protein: CASSRTSDSGETQYF. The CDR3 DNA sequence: TGTGCCAGCAGCAGGACTAGCGATTCAGGAGAGACCCAGTACTTC.

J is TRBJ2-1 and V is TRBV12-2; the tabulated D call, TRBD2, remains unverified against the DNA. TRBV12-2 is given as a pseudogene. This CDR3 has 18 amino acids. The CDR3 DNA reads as TGTGCAAGTCGCTTAATCCTAGCGGGAGGGGGATATTTAAATGAGCAGTTCTTC. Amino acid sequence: CASRLILAGGGYLNEQFF.

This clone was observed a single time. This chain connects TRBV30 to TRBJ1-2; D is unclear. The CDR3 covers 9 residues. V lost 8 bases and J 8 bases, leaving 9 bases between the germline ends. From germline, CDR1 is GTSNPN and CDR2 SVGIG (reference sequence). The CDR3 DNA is TGTGCCACAAGTAGCGGCTACACCTTC. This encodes CATSSGYTF. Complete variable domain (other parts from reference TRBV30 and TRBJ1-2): SQTIHQWPATLVQPVGSPLSLECTVEGTSNPNLYWYRQAAGRGLQLLFYSVGIGQISSEVPQNLSASRPQDRQFILSSKKLLLSDSGFYLCATSSGYTFGSGTRLTVV.

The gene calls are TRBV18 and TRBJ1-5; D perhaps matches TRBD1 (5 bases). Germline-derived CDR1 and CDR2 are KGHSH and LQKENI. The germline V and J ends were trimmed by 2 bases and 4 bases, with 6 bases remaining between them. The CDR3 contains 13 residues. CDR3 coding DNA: TGTGCCAGCTCACCAGGGGGGAATCAGCCCCAGCATTTT. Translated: CASSPGGNQPQHF.

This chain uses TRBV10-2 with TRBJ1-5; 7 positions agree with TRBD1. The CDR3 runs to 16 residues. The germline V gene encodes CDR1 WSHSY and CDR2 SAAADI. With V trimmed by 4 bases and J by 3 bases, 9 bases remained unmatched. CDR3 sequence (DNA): TGCGCCAGCAGTGTTTGGAAGGGGGCGGTCAATCAGCCCCAGCATTTT. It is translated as CASSVWKGAVNQPQHF.

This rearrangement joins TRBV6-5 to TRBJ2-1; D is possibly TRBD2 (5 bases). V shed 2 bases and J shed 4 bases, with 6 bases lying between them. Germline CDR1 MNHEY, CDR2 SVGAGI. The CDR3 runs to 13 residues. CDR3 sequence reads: CASSYGGYNEQFF. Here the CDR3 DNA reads TGTGCCAGCAGTTACGGAGGTTACAATGAGCAGTTCTTC.

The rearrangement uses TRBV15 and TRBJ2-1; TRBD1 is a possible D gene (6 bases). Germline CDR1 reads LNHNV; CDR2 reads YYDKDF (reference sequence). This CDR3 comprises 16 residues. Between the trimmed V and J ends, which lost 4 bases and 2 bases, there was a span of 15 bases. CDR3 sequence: CATSIPHRDTYNEQFF. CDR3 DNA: TGTGCCACCAGCATTCCCCACAGGGATACCTACAATGAGCAGTTCTTC. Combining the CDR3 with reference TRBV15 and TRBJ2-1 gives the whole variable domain DAMVIQNPRYQVTQFGKPVTLSCSQTLNHNVMYWYQQKSSQAPKLLFHYYDKDFNNEADTPDNFQSRRPNTSFCFLDIRSPGLGDTAMYLCATSIPHRDTYNEQFFGPGTRLTVL.

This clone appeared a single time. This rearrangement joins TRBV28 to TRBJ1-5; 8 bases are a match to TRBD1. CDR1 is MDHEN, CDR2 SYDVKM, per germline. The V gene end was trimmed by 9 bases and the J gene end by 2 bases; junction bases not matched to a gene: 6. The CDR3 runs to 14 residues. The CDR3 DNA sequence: TGTGCCAGTACATCAGGGGGCCGCAATCAGCCCCAGCATTTT. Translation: CASTSGGRNQPQHF.

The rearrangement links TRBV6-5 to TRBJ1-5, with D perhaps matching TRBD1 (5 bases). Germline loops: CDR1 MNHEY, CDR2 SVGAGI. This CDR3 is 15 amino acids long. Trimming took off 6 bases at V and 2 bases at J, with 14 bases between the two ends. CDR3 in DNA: TGTGCCAGCAGCCCCGGGACGGGGGGCAATCAGCCCCAGCATTTT. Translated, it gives CASSPGTGGNQPQHF.

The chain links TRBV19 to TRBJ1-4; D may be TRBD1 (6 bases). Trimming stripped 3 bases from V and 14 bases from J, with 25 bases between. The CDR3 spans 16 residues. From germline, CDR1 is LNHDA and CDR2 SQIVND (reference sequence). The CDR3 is CASSINSGHRTIKLFF. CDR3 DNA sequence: TGTGCCAGTAGTATCAACTCGGGACATAGGACGATTAAGCTGTTTTTT.

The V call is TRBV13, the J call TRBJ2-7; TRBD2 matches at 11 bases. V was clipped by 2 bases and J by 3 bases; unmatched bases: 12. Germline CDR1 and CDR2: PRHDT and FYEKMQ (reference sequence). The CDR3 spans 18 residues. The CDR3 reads CASSLSPTGTSGHYEQYF. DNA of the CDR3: TGTGCCAGCAGCTTATCACCTACCGGGACTAGCGGACACTACGAGCAGTACTTC.

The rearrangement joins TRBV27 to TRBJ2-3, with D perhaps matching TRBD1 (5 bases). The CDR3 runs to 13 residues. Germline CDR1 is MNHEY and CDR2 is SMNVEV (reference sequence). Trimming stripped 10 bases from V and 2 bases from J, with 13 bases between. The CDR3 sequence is CATQDINTDTQYF. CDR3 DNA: TGTGCCACCCAGGACATAAACACAGATACGCAGTATTTT.

This chain's CDR3 is CASSLRQGMGYTEAFF. CDR3 coding DNA: TGTGCCAGCAGCCTCCGACAGGGAATGGGGTACACTGAAGCTTTCTTT. The chain couples TRBV11-2 to TRBJ1-1, with 7 nucleotides matching TRBD1. The CDR3 consists of 16 residues. V shed 5 bases and J 3 bases; nucleotides not matched to a gene: 12. CDR1 SGHAT and CDR2 FQNNGV come from the germline V gene.

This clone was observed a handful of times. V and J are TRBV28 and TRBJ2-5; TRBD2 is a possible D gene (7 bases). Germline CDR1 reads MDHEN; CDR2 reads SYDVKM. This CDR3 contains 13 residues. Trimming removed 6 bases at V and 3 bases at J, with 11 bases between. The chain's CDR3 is CASSEGGEETQYF. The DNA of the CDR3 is TGTGCCAGCAGCGAGGGGGGGGAAGAGACCCAGTACTTC.